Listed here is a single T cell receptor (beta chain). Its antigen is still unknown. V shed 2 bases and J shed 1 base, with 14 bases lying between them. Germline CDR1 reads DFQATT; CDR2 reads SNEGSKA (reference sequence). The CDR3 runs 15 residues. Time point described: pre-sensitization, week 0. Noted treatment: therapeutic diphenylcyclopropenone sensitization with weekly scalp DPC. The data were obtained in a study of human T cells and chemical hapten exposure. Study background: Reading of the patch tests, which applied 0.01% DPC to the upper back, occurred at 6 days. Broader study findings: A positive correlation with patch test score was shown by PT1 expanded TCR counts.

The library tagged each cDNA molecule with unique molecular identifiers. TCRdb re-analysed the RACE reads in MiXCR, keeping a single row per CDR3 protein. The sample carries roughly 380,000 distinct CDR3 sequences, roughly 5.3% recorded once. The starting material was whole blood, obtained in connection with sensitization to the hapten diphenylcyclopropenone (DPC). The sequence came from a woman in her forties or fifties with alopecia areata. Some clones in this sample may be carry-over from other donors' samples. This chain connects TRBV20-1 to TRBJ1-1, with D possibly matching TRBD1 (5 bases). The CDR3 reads CSARLPGRGNTEAFF. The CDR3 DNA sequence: TGCAGTGCTAGATTACCAGGGAGGGGGAACACTGAAGCTTTCTTT.